This TCR beta chain was sequenced during a study of blood T cells in healthy people across ages. Then a second PCR, running roughly 6 to 12 cycles, was carried out with a sample-barcoded 5' primer and a J-beta primer mix. Each CDR3 protein gets one entry after TCRdb re-called the 5' RACE reads with MiXCR. Here the sample spans about 800,000 distinct CDR3 sequences, roughly 25% being singletons. Deletions cut 7 bases from V and 2 bases from J, with 14 bases between. This CDR3 is 14 amino acids long. The V gene's germline CDR1 is LNHNV and CDR2 YYDKDF (reference sequence). These data were likewise used in another study, on T cells of mothers and their children.

The V call is TRBV15, the J call TRBJ2-5; weak D call: TRBD1 (8 bases). Sample: blood. The sequence derives from a boy younger than 18 in good health. DNA of the CDR3: TGTGCCACCACCACAGGGGGGGGTCAAGAGACCCAGTACTTC. Encoded protein: CATTTGGGQETQYF.